The sequence of this TCR beta chain was determined in a study of cytomegalovirus exposure and HLA in healthy donors. Per the germline V gene, CDR1 is MDHEN and CDR2 is SYDVKM. The CDR3 totals 13 residues. V was pared by 6 bases and J by 6 bases, with 13 bases between. Primers included in the PCR were 60 Vbeta and 13 Jbeta primers. Libraries were prepared by immunoSEQ multiplex PCR; TCRdb keeps only in-frame clonotypes and omits some of them. The profile shows some 120,000 clones, about 82% of them singletons. This TCR was recovered from a man aged 45-65 years in good health and CMV-seronegative. Sequencing was performed on PBMCs. The V gene is TRBV28, the J gene TRBJ2-3; possibly TRBD2 for D (5 bases). CDR3 sequence reads: CASSLLGSDTQYF. The DNA for the CDR3 is TGTGCCAGCAGCCTACTAGGTTCGGATACGCAGTATTTT.